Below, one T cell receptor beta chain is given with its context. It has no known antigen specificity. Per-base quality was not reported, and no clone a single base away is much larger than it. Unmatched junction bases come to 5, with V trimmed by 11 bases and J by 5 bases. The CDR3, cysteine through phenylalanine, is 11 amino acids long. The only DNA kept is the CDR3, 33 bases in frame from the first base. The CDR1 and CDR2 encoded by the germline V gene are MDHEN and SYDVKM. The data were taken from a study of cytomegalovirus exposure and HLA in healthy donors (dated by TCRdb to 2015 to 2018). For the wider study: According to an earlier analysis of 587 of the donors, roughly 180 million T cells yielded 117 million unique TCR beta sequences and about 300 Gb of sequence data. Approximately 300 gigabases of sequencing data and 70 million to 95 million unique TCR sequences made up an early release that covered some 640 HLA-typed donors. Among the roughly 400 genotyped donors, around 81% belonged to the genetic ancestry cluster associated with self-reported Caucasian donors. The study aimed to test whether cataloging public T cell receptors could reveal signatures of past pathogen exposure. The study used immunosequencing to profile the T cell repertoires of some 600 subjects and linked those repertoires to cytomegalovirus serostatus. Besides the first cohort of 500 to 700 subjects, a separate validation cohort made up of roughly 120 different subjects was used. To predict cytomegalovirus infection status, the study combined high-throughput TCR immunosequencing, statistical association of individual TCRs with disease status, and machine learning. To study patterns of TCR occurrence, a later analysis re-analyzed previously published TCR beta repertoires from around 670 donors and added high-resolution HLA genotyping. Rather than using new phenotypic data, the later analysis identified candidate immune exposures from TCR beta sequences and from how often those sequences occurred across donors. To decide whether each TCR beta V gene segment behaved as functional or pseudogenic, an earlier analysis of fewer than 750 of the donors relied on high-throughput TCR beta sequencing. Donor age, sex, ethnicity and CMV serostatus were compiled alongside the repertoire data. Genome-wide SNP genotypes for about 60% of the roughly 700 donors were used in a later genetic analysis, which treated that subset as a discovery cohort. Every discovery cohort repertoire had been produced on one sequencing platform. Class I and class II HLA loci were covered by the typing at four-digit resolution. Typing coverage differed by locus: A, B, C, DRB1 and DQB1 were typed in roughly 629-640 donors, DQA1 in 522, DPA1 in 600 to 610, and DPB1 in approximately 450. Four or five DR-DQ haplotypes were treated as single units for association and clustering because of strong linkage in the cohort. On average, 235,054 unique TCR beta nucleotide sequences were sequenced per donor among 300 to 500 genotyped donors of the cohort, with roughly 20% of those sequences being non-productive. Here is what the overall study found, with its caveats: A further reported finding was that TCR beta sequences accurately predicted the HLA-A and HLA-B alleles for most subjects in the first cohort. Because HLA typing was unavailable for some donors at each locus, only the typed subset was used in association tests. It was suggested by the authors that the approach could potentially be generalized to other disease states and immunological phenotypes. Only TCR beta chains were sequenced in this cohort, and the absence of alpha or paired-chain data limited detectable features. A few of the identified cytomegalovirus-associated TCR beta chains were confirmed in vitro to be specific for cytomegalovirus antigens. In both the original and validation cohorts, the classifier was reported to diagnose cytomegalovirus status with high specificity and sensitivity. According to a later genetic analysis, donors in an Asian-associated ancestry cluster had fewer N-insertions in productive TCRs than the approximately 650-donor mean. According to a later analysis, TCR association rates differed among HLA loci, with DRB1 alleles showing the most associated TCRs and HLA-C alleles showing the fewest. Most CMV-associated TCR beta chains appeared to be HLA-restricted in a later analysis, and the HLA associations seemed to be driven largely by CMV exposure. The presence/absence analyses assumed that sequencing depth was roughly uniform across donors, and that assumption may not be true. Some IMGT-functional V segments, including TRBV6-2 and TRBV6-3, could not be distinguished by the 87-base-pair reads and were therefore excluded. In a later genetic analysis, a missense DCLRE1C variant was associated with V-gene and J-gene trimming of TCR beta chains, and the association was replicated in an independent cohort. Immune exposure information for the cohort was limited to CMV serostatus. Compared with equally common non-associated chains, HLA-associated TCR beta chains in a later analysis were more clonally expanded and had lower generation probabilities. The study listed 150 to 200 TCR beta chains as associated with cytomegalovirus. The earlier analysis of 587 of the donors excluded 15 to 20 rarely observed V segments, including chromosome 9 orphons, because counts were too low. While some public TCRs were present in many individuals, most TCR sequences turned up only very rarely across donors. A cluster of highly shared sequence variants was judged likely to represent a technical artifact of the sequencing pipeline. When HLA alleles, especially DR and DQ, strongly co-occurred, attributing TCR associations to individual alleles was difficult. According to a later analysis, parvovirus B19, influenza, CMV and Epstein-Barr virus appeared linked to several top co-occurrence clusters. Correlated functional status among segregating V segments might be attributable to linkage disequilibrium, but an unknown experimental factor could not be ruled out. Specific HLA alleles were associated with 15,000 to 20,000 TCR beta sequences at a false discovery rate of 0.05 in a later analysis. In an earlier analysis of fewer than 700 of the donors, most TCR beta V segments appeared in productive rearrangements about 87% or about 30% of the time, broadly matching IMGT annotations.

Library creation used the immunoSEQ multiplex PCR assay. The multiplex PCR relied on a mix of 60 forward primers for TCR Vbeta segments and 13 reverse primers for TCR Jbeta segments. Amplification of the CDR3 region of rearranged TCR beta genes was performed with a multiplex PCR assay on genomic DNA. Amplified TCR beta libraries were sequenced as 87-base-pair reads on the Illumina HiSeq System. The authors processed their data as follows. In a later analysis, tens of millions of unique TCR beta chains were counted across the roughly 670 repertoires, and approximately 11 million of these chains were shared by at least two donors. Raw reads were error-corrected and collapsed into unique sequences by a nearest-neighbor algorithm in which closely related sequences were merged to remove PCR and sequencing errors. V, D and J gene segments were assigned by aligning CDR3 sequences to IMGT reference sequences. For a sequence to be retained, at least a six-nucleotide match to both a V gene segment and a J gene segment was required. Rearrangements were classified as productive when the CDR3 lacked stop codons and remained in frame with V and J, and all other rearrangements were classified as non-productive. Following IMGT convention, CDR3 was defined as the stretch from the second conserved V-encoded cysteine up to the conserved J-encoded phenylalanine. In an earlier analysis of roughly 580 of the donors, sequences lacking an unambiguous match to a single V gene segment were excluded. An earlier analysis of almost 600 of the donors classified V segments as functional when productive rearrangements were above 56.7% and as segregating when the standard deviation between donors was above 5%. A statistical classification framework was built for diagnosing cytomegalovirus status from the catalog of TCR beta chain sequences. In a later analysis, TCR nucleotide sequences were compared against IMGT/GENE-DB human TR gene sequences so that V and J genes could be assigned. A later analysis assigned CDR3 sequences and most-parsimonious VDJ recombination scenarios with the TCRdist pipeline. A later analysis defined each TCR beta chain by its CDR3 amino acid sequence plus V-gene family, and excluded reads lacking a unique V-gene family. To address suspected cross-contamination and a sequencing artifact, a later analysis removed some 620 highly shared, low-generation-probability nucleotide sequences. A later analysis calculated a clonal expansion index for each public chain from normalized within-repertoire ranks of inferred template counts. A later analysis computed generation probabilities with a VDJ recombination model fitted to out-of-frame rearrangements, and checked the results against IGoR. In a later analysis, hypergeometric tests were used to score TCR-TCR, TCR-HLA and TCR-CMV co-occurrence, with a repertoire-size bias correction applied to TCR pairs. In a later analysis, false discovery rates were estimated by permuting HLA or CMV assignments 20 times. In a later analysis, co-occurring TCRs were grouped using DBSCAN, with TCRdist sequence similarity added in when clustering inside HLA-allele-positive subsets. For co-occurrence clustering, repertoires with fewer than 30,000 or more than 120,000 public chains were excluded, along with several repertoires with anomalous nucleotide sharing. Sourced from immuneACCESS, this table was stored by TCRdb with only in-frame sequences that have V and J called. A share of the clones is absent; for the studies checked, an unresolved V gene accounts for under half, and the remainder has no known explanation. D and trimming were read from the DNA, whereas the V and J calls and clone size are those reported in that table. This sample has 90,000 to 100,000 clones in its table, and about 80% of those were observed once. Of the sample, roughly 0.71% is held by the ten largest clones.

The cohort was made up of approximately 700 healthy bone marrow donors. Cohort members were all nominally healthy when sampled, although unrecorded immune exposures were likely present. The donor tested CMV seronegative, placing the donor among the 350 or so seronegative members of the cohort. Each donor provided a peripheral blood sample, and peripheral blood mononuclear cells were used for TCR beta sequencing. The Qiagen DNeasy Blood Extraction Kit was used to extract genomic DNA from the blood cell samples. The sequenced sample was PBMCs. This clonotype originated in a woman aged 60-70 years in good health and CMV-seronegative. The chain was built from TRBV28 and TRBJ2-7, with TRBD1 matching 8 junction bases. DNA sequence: TGTGCCGCTGGACAGGGCAACGAGCAGTACTTC. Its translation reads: CAAGQGNEQYF.